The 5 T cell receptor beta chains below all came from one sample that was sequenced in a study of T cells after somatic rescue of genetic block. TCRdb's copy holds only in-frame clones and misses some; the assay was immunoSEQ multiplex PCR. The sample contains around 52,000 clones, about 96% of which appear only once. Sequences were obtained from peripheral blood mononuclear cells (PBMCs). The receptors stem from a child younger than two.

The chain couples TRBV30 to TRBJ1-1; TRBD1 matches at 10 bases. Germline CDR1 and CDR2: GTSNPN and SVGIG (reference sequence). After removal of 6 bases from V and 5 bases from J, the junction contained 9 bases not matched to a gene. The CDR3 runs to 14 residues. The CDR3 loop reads CACYRGQGRTEAFF. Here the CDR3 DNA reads TGTGCCTGCTATAGGGGACAGGGGAGGACTGAAGCTTTCTTT.

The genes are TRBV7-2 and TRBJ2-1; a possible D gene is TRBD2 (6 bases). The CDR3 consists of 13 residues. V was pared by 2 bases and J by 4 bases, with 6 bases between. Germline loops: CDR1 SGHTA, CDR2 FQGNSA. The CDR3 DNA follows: TGTGCCAGCAGCTTACTAGCGTACAATGAGCAGTTCTTC. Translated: CASSLLAYNEQFF.

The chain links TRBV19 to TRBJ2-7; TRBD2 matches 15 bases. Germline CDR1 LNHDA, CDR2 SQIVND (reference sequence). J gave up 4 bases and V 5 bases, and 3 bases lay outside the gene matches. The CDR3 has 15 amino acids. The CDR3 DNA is TGTGCCAGTAGTCCCGGACTAGCGGGAGGGTACGAGCAGTACTTC. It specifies CASSPGLAGGYEQYF.

The CDR3 loop reads CASSDGYTF. DNA of the CDR3: TGTGCCAGCAGTGATGGCTACACCTTC. The chain links TRBV25-1 to TRBJ1-2; no clear D gene. Germline CDR1 and CDR2: MGHDK and SYGVNS. The CDR3 runs 9 residues. The ends were cut back, 3 bases at V and 7 bases at J, with 0 bases in the middle.

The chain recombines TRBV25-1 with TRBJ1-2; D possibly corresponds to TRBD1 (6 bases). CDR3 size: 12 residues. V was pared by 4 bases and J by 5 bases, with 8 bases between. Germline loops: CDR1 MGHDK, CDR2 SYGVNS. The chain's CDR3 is CASSAGQYGYTF. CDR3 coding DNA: TGTGCCAGCAGTGCCGGACAGTATGGCTACACCTTC.